This TCR beta chain was captured by sequencing in a study of OX40 agonist ivuxolimab in advanced cancers. Assay: immunoSEQ multiplex PCR; the TCRdb copy retains only in-frame clones and omits some. This table has 71,000 or so clones, roughly 81% appearing once. This clone has only a few counts. V shed 5 bases and J shed 3 bases, with 7 bases lying between them. Germline CDR1 and CDR2: SGHNT and YENEEA. There are 13 residues in the CDR3. The V and J genes are TRBV11-3 and TRBJ2-2; D gene uncertain. The sequence was obtained from an adult with an advanced solid tumor such as melanoma, head and neck, liver or kidney cancer. The sequences come from CD4+ or CD8+ T cells sorted from blood, collected in a trial of the OX40 agonist ivuxolimab. CDR3 in DNA: TGTGCCAGCAGCCCCCAGGACACCGGGGAGCTGTTTTTT. Translating gives CASSPQDTGELFF.